This T cell receptor beta chain was captured in a study of cytomegalovirus exposure and HLA in healthy donors (dated by TCRdb to about 2017). For the wider study: An earlier analysis of some 500 of the donors reported 250 to 350 Gb of sequence data and around 110 million unique TCR beta sequences from 150 million to 200 million T cells. Approximately 330 gigabases of sequencing data and around 80 million unique TCR sequences made up an early release that covered approximately 620 HLA-typed donors. Of the roughly 400 genotyped donors, more than 75% were placed in the genetic ancestry cluster associated with self-reported Caucasian donors. The study was designed to test whether signatures of past pathogen exposure could be identified by cataloging public T cell receptors. The T cell repertoires of around 670 subjects were profiled by immunosequencing and related to cytomegalovirus serostatus. Along with the roughly 670-subject first cohort, a separate validation cohort of over a hundred different subjects was used. The study combined high-throughput TCR immunosequencing, statistical association of individual TCRs with disease status, and machine learning to predict cytomegalovirus infection status. A later analysis re-analyzed previously published TCR beta repertoires from 550 to 700 donors and added high-resolution HLA genotyping to study TCR occurrence patterns. Rather than drawing on any new phenotypic data, the later analysis identified candidate immune exposures from TCR beta sequences and the way those sequences occurred across donors. In an earlier analysis of 587 of the donors, high-throughput TCR beta sequencing was used to judge whether each TCR beta V gene segment behaved as functional or pseudogenic. Donor age, sex, ethnicity and CMV serostatus were compiled together with the repertoire data. A later genetic analysis used genome-wide SNP genotypes for about 65% of the 666 donors, treating that subset as a discovery cohort. Every repertoire in the discovery cohort had been generated on one and the same sequencing platform. Class I and class II HLA loci were covered by the typing at four-digit resolution. The number of typed donors differed by locus: about 620-630 for A, B, C, DRB1 and DQB1; roughly 510 for DQA1; about 600 for DPA1; and about 450 for DPB1. Because of strong linkage in the cohort, five DR-DQ haplotypes were treated as single units for association and clustering. Among about 410 genotyped donors of the cohort, an average of approximately 220,000 unique TCR beta nucleotide sequences was sequenced per donor, of which about 20% were non-productive. The research as a whole found: Across donors, most TCR sequences were observed very rarely, whereas some public TCRs were present in many individuals. In a later analysis, several top co-occurrence clusters were reported to appear linked to parvovirus B19, influenza, CMV and Epstein-Barr virus. A total of 164 TCR beta chains were listed by the study as associated with cytomegalovirus. A further reported finding was that TCR beta sequences accurately predicted the HLA-A and HLA-B alleles for most subjects in the first cohort. CMV serostatus was the only immune exposure information available for the cohort. Because counts were too low, approximately 18 rarely observed V segments, including chromosome 9 orphons, were excluded from the earlier analysis of several hundred of the donors. In a later analysis, most CMV-associated TCR beta chains were found to appear HLA-restricted, with HLA associations seemingly driven largely by CMV exposure. Linkage disequilibrium might explain the correlated functional status among segregating V segments, but an unknown experimental factor could not be ruled out. Only TCR beta chains were sequenced in this cohort, and the absence of alpha or paired-chain data limited detectable features. According to the authors, the approach could potentially be generalized to other disease states and immunological phenotypes. According to a later analysis, TCR association rates differed among HLA loci, with DRB1 alleles showing the most associated TCRs and HLA-C alleles showing the fewest. HLA typing was unavailable for some donors at each locus, so association tests used only the typed subset. V-gene and J-gene trimming of TCR beta chains was associated with a missense DCLRE1C variant in a later genetic analysis, and the association was replicated in an independent cohort. Broadly in line with IMGT annotations, most TCR beta V segments showed up in productive rearrangements about 87% or about 30% of the time in an earlier analysis of approximately 600 of the donors. Strong co-occurrence of HLA alleles, especially DR and DQ, made assigning TCR associations to individual alleles difficult. A cluster of highly shared sequence variants was judged likely to represent a technical artifact of the sequencing pipeline. In vitro tests confirmed that a few of the cytomegalovirus-associated TCR beta chains recognize cytomegalovirus antigens. In a later genetic analysis, fewer N-insertions in productive TCRs were reported among donors in an Asian-associated ancestry cluster than the roughly 670-donor mean. Cytomegalovirus status was reported to be diagnosed by the classifier with high specificity and sensitivity in both the original and validation cohorts. In a later analysis, HLA-associated TCR beta chains showed more clonal expansion and lower generation probabilities than non-associated chains that were equally common. Specific HLA alleles were associated with 15,000 to 20,000 TCR beta sequences at a false discovery rate of 0.05 in a later analysis. Some IMGT-functional V segments, including TRBV6-2 and TRBV6-3, could not be told apart with the 87-base-pair reads, so those segments were excluded. Roughly uniform sequencing depth across donors was assumed in presence/absence analyses, although this assumption may not hold.

The library was produced with the immunoSEQ multiplex PCR assay. For the multiplex PCR, a mixture combining 60 forward primers for TCR Vbeta segments and 13 reverse primers for TCR Jbeta segments was used. Amplification of the CDR3 region of rearranged TCR beta genes was performed with a multiplex PCR assay on genomic DNA. The Illumina HiSeq System was used to sequence the amplified TCR beta libraries as 87-base-pair reads. In the source study's methods: A later analysis counted around 72 million unique TCR beta chains across the 500 to 850 repertoires, and 10 million to 12 million of these chains were shared by at least two donors. To remove PCR and sequencing errors, raw reads were error-corrected and collapsed into unique sequences using a nearest-neighbor algorithm that merged closely related sequences. To assign V, D and J gene segments, CDR3 sequences were aligned to IMGT reference sequences. Each retained sequence needed at least a six-nucleotide match to both a V gene segment and a J gene segment. Rearrangements were called productive when the CDR3 lacked stop codons and stayed in frame with V and J; all others were non-productive. Following IMGT convention, CDR3 was defined as the stretch from the second conserved V-encoded cysteine up to the conserved J-encoded phenylalanine. The earlier analysis of fewer than 750 of the donors excluded sequences that lacked an unambiguous match to a single V gene segment. An earlier analysis of 587 of the donors called V segments functional above 56.7% productive rearrangements and segregating when the between-donor standard deviation exceeded 5%. A statistical classification framework was developed to diagnose cytomegalovirus status using the catalog of TCR beta chain sequences. In a later analysis, TCR nucleotide sequences were compared against IMGT/GENE-DB human TR gene sequences so that V and J genes could be assigned. In a later analysis, CDR3 sequences and most-parsimonious VDJ recombination scenarios were assigned using the TCRdist pipeline. In a later analysis, each TCR beta chain was defined by its CDR3 amino acid sequence together with its V-gene family, and reads lacking a unique V-gene family were excluded. In a later analysis, approximately 640 highly shared, low-generation-probability nucleotide sequences were removed to address suspected cross-contamination and a sequencing artifact. In a later analysis, a clonal expansion index was calculated for each public chain from normalized within-repertoire ranks of inferred template counts. In a later analysis, generation probabilities were computed using a VDJ recombination model fitted to out-of-frame rearrangements, and the results were checked against IGoR. A later analysis scored TCR-TCR, TCR-HLA and TCR-CMV co-occurrence with hypergeometric tests, applying a repertoire-size bias correction to TCR pairs. To estimate false discovery rates, a later analysis permuted the HLA or CMV assignments 20 times. A later analysis grouped co-occurring TCRs with DBSCAN, adding TCRdist sequence similarity when clustering within HLA-allele-positive subsets. Repertoires with fewer than 30,000 or more than 120,000 public chains were left out of co-occurrence clustering, as were about 5 repertoires with anomalous nucleotide sharing. TCRdb provides this immuneACCESS table in a form limited to in-frame rearrangements. Some clones are lacking; in checked studies, under half of them reflect an unresolved V gene, and why the rest are absent is not known. That table is the source of V, J and clone size, and D and trimming were worked out from the DNA. The sample table lists over 150,000 clones, just under 80% of them with a count of one. The ten most abundant clones make up about 13% of the sample.

The cohort comprised fewer than 750 healthy bone marrow donors. At the time of sampling, every cohort member was nominally healthy, though immune exposures that went unrecorded were likely present. The donor was CMV seropositive and belonged to the group of 250 to 300 seropositive cohort members. Each donor provided a peripheral blood sample, and peripheral blood mononuclear cells were used for TCR beta sequencing. The Qiagen DNeasy Blood Extraction Kit was used to extract genomic DNA from the blood cell samples. V lost 3 bases and J lost 3 bases; the stretch between them is 17 bases long. Taken from cysteine to phenylalanine, the CDR3 has 16 residues. Just the 48-base CDR3 DNA is kept, in frame starting at base 1. Based on the germline V gene, the CDR1 and CDR2 sequences are SGHDN and FVKESK. Notes on this clone: Its antigen is not yet known. No quality values exist for individual bases; no much larger clone is one base distant.

Rearrangement joined TRBV14 to TRBJ1-1; TRBD1 is possibly the D segment (5 matching bases). The TCR comes from a woman between 50 and 59 years old in good health and CMV-seropositive. Sequenced input: PBMCs. The DNA is as follows: TGTGCCAGCAGCCACGCCCTAAGGGGAAGAGACACTGAAGCTTTCTTT. It translates as CASSHALRGRDTEAFF.